This entry lists 27 T cell receptor beta chains sequenced from one sample in a study of blood T cell repertoires in COVID-19. Using immunoSEQ multiplex PCR, the repertoire was profiled, and TCRdb retains in-frame clones only, with some absent. The sample lists 100,000 to 150,000 clones, over 80% occurring once. Source material: peripheral blood. These receptors were obtained from a man in his sixties or seventies with acute or convalescent COVID-19.

The CDR3 DNA follows: TGTGCCAGCAGCGGTCCCCGGAACACTGAAGCTTTCTTT. Protein: CASSGPRNTEAFF. The chain is built from TRBV28 and TRBJ1-1; D gene ambiguous. Germline values: CDR1 MDHEN, CDR2 SYDVKM. V was cut by 6 bases and J by 1 base, with 9 bases left in between. This CDR3 has 13 amino acids.

The CDR3 protein is CAISEPGLAGLGTQYF. For the CDR3, the DNA is TGTGCCATCAGTGAGCCGGGACTAGCGGGGTTAGGGACCCAGTACTTC. This chain uses TRBV10-3 with TRBJ2-5; 13 nucleotides agree with TRBD2. The germline V gene has CDR1 ENHRY and CDR2 SYGVKD. J was trimmed by 7 bases and V by 2 bases; bases with no gene match: 7. This CDR3 is built from 16 residues.

The chain is built from TRBV2 and TRBJ2-2, with D tentatively TRBD1 (6 bases). The germline V gene has CDR1 SNHLY and CDR2 FYNNEI. Between the trimmed V and J ends, which lost 2 bases and 4 bases, there was a span of 17 bases. This CDR3 spans 17 amino acids. The CDR3 spells CASSELGAGTFTGELFF. In DNA form, the CDR3 reads TGTGCCAGCAGTGAATTGGGGGCAGGGACGTTCACCGGGGAGCTGTTTTTT.

V and J are TRBV7-9 and TRBJ2-1, with 13 bases lining up with TRBD2. The CDR3 contains 14 residues. The germline CDR1 and CDR2 sequences are SEHNR and FQNEAQ (reference sequence). The V segment lost 5 bases and the J segment 8 bases; nucleotides outside the gene matches: 3. The CDR3 DNA reads TGTGCCAGCAGCGGACTAGCGGGGGCGGATGAGCAGTTCTTC. Its protein product is CASSGLAGADEQFF.

V usage is TRBV7-9 and J usage is TRBJ1-1; D ambiguous. In germline, CDR1 is SEHNR, CDR2 FQNEAQ (reference sequence). With 11 bases removed from V and 1 base from J, the gap between germline ends came to 14 bases. This CDR3 contains 13 residues. DNA of the CDR3: TGTGCCGCCCAACGGGAGGGGAACACTGAAGCTTTCTTT. It translates to CAAQREGNTEAFF. The full variable domain, in which reference TRBV7-9 and TRBJ1-1 provide the parts outside the CDR3, is DTGVSQNPRHKITKRGQNVTFRCDPISEHNRLYWYRQTLGQGPEFLTYFQNEAQLEKSRLLSDRFSAERPKGSFSTLEIQRTEQGDSAMYLCAAQREGNTEAFFGQGTRLTVV.

The V gene is TRBV6-5, the J gene TRBJ1-2; D possibly corresponds to TRBD1 (5 bases). From germline, CDR1 is MNHEY and CDR2 SVGAGI. Trimming shortened V by 5 bases and J by 4 bases, and 11 bases separated the two germline ends. The CDR3 totals 13 residues. The CDR3: CASSPQGVYGYTF. As DNA, the CDR3 is TGTGCCAGCAGTCCCCAAGGGGTCTATGGCTACACCTTC.

This chain connects TRBV30 to TRBJ1-2; D perhaps matches TRBD1 (6 bases). CDR1 is GTSNPN, CDR2 SVGIG, per germline (reference sequence). CDR3 length equals 13 residues. Trimming stripped 4 bases from V and 3 bases from J, with 12 bases between. The CDR3 sequence is CAWTLTGHYGYTF. The DNA of the CDR3 is TGTGCCTGGACCCTGACAGGCCACTATGGCTACACCTTC.

The chain couples TRBV19 to TRBJ1-6, with D possibly being TRBD1 (6 bases). Between the trimmed V and J ends, which lost 7 bases and 6 bases, there was a span of 13 bases. Germline loops: CDR1 LNHDA, CDR2 SQIVND (reference sequence). This CDR3 is built from 14 residues. The DNA for the CDR3 is TGTGCCAGTAAATTGACAGGACCTAATTCACCCCTCCACTTT. This translates into CASKLTGPNSPLHF.

This clone was observed once. The chain recombines TRBV7-2 with TRBJ1-3; D not resolved. With 0 bases removed from V and 3 bases from J, the gap between germline ends came to 12 bases. Germline CDR1 SGHTA, CDR2 FQGNSA. The CDR3 is 16 amino acids. The CDR3 region has the DNA TGTGCCAGCAGCTTAGCTGGCCGGGGTGTTGGAAACACCATATATTTT. As protein: CASSLAGRGVGNTIYF.

The V call is TRBV3-1 (or the pseudogene TRBV3-2), the J call TRBJ1-4; D gene unclear. V lost 0 bases and J lost 7, with 9 bases in between. The CDR3 is 14 residues long. CDR1 is LGHDT and CDR2 is YNNKEL in the germline V gene (reference sequence). CDR3 protein: CASSQEGSGEKLFF. CDR3 DNA sequence: TGTGCCAGCAGCCAAGAAGGTAGCGGTGAAAAACTGTTTTTT.

The chain joins TRBV5-4 to TRBJ1-2; D is perhaps TRBD1 (6 bases). The CDR3 is 13 amino acids. The V end lost 5 bases, the J end lost 8 bases, and 16 bases lay between the germline ends. Germline V lookup: CDR1 SGHNT, CDR2 YYREEE (reference sequence). The DNA for the CDR3 is TGTGCCAGCAGTTTATTTTTTCAGGGGGGCTACACCTTC. It specifies CASSLFFQGGYTF.

This rearrangement joins TRBV5-4 to TRBJ2-1; possible D gene TRBD2, 6 bases. Germline V gene sequence: CDR1 SGHNT, CDR2 YYREEE (reference sequence). The CDR3 has 15 amino acids. Trimming took 4 bases from V and 0 from J, leaving 11 bases between them. CDR3 coding DNA: TGTGCCAGCAGCCCTGGCGGGGTCTCCTACAATGAGCAGTTCTTC. Translated, it gives CASSPGGVSYNEQFF.

This chain links TRBV19 with TRBJ2-3; the match to TRBD2 covers 9 bases. This CDR3 spans 17 amino acids. The V gene's germline CDR1 is LNHDA and CDR2 SQIVND (reference sequence). The V gene end was trimmed by 5 bases and the J gene end by 0 bases; junction bases not matched to a gene: 9. CDR3 protein: CASSFQGTSRSTDTQYF. CDR3 in DNA: TGTGCCAGTAGTTTCCAAGGGACTAGCCGAAGCACAGATACGCAGTATTTT.

V and J are TRBV6-6 and TRBJ2-7; 8 nucleotides align to TRBD1. CDR1 is MNHNY, CDR2 SVGAGI, per germline (reference sequence). With 2 bases clipped from V and 2 bases from J, the junction kept 8 bases outside the gene matches. There are 16 residues in the CDR3. The CDR3 DNA is TGTGCCAGCAGTTACACTTTGGACAGGGCGACCTACGAGCAGTACTTC. This translates into CASSYTLDRATYEQYF.

The chain carries TRBV6-5 and TRBJ2-3; 8 nucleotides match TRBD1. The germline gives CDR1 MNHEY, CDR2 SVGAGI. CDR3 length: 15 amino acids. The ends lost 2 bases at V and 0 bases at J; junction bases unmatched: 1. Here the CDR3 reads CASSYQGASTDTQYF. CDR3 sequence (DNA): TGTGCCAGCAGTTACCAGGGGGCGAGCACAGATACGCAGTATTTT.

V usage is TRBV20-1 and J usage is TRBJ2-3; 14 positions agree with TRBD2. CDR1 and CDR2 (germline): DFQATT, SNEGSKA (reference sequence). The ends lost 3 bases at V and 4 bases at J; junction bases unmatched: 6. The CDR3 extends over 16 amino acids. For the CDR3, the DNA is TGCAGTGCTAGTCCCGGGACTAGCGGGGGTCCAGATACGCAGTATTTT. This gives the protein CSASPGTSGGPDTQYF.

The chain carries TRBV6-1 and TRBJ1-4; 7 nucleotides agree with TRBD1. V shed 1 base and J 6 bases; nucleotides not matched to a gene: 8. The CDR3 loop spans 16 amino acids. Germline V gives CDR1 MNHNS, CDR2 SASEGT. The CDR3 DNA reads as TGTGCCAGCAGTGAAGGGACAGGCGGACGATATGAAAAACTGTTTTTT. As protein: CASSEGTGGRYEKLFF.

This clone was observed once. The V and J genes are TRBV13 and TRBJ2-7; D is possibly TRBD1 (5 bases). V lost 5 bases and J 7 bases, leaving 12 bases between the germline ends. The CDR3 covers 12 residues. Per germline, CDR1 PRHDT and CDR2 FYEKMQ (reference sequence). As DNA, the CDR3 is TGTGCCAGCAGCCAGGGATCTCGGGAGCAGTACTTC. Amino acids: CASSQGSREQYF. The entire variable domain, with the rest obtained from reference TRBV13 and TRBJ2-7, is as follows: AAGVIQSPRHLIKEKRETATLKCYPIPRHDTVYWYQQGPGQDPQFLISFYEKMQSDKGSIPDRFSAQQFSDYHSELNMSSLELGDSALYFCASSQGSREQYFGPGTRLTVT.

CDR3 region: CATQLADTQYF. In nucleotides, the CDR3 is TGTGCCACCCAGCTAGCAGATACGCAGTATTTT. The chain carries TRBV28 and TRBJ2-3, with no clear D. V lost 10 bases and J 4 bases, leaving 9 bases between the germline ends. The CDR3 has 11 amino acids. Germline loops: CDR1 MDHEN, CDR2 SYDVKM.

The V and J genes are TRBV7-9 and TRBJ2-5; possible D gene TRBD2, 6 bases. V lost 5 bases, J lost 7 bases, and 20 bases lay in between. Germline lookup yields CDR1 SEHNR and CDR2 FQNEAQ (reference sequence). The CDR3 spans 15 residues. The CDR3, as DNA: TGTGCCAGCAGCGGCGCCCCCGGGGGACGGAGGACCCAGTACTTC. This gives the protein CASSGAPGGRRTQYF.

This rearrangement joins TRBV28 to TRBJ1-5, with TRBD1 matching over 7 bases. The germline gives CDR1 MDHEN, CDR2 SYDVKM. With 8 bases clipped from V and 2 bases from J, the junction kept 6 bases outside the gene matches. The CDR3 is 14 amino acids. In DNA form, the CDR3 reads TGTGCCAGCCTAGGGGGCGCGGGCAATCAGCCCCAGCATTTT. Translated, it gives CASLGGAGNQPQHF.

The gene calls are TRBV4-1 and TRBJ2-7, with 7 bases fitting TRBD1. The trim removed 4 bases at V and 5 bases at J, leaving 11 bases unmatched. Germline assignment: CDR1 MGHRA and CDR2 YSYEKL. The CDR3 totals 15 residues. The CDR3 DNA follows: TGCGCCAGCAGCCTACGCCGACAGGGAGCCAACGAGCAGTACTTC. It yields the protein CASSLRRQGANEQYF.

Only one count was recorded for this clone. V usage is TRBV6-5 and J usage is TRBJ1-2; 8 nucleotides line up with TRBD1. The germline gives CDR1 MNHEY, CDR2 SVGAGI. This CDR3 has 13 amino acids. Trimming cost V 6 bases and J 3 bases; bases outside gene matches: 3. The CDR3 DNA sequence: TGTGCCAGCAGCGGGACAGGTGACTATGGCTACACCTTC. This codes for CASSGTGDYGYTF.

The chain links TRBV18 to TRBJ2-1; no definite D call. Per the germline V gene, CDR1 is KGHSH and CDR2 is LQKENI. Trimming removed 1 base at V and 0 bases at J, with 10 bases between. The CDR3 length is 16 residues. The CDR3 reads CASSPRARSSYNEQFF. The DNA of the CDR3 is TGTGCCAGCTCACCACGAGCCCGTAGCTCCTACAATGAGCAGTTCTTC.

CDR3 region: CASSGTASRQETQYF. CDR3 bases: TGTGCCAGCAGCGGTACTGCTAGTCGCCAAGAGACCCAGTACTTC. This chain links TRBV2 with TRBJ2-5; D is unresolved. The V end was cut by 6 bases, the J end by 1 base, with 15 bases between. The CDR3 has 15 residues. Germline lookup yields CDR1 SNHLY and CDR2 FYNNEI.

J is TRBJ2-1 and V is TRBV4-1; 12 bases agree with TRBD1. The CDR3 length is 18 residues. CDR1 and CDR2 from the germline V gene are MGHRA and YSYEKL. With V trimmed by 1 base and J by 4 bases, 8 bases remained unmatched. The CDR3 sequence: CASSQGIGTGGRYNEQFF. The CDR3 coding sequence is TGCGCCAGCAGCCAAGGCATCGGGACAGGGGGCAGGTACAATGAGCAGTTCTTC.

The V and J genes are TRBV4-1 and TRBJ2-7; TRBD1 matches at 8 bases. The CDR3 loop spans 16 amino acids. The germline V gene encodes CDR1 MGHRA and CDR2 YSYEKL. Germline trimming cut 2 bases from V and 5 bases from J; bases unmatched to any gene: 11. Here the CDR3 reads CASSQLGNRGVNEQYF. CDR3 coding DNA: TGCGCCAGCAGCCAACTCGGGAACAGGGGGGTGAACGAGCAGTACTTC.